This T cell receptor (beta chain) appears in the sequencing data of a study of T-cell memory formation after mild COVID-19. Turning to the study itself: Most TCR clusters belonged to a single donor. Study outcomes and limitations: Confirmation was lacking for SARS-CoV-2 specificity of second-wave clones that peaked on day 37. Contracting clones localized mainly to CM and EM when CD4+ and mainly to EMRA when CD8+.

This CDR3 comprises 13 residues. V lost 4 bases and J 5 bases, leaving 11 bases between the germline ends. Germline CDR1 reads SGDLS; CDR2 reads YYNGEE. The authors produced TCR alpha and TCR beta cDNA libraries with sample barcodes and UMIs by 5'RACE using constant-segment primers. TCRdb reprocessed the 5' RACE reads with MiXCR, giving one entry per CDR3 protein. The sample consists of more than 45,000 distinct CDR3 sequences, over 8.5% of them appearing once. In this sample, this clonotype turned up many times. Its specificity is not known. The origin of this receptor is an adult woman who had mild COVID-19 (a few samples of this study predate the infection). Cell type and time point are not known. This chain links TRBV9 with TRBJ2-3; D call uncertain. The sequenced material came from PBMCs or a T cell subset sorted from them (not recorded which). The CDR3 DNA reads TGTGCCAGCAGCTTGAGGATGGGAGATACGCAGTATTTT. Amino acids: CASSLRMGDTQYF.